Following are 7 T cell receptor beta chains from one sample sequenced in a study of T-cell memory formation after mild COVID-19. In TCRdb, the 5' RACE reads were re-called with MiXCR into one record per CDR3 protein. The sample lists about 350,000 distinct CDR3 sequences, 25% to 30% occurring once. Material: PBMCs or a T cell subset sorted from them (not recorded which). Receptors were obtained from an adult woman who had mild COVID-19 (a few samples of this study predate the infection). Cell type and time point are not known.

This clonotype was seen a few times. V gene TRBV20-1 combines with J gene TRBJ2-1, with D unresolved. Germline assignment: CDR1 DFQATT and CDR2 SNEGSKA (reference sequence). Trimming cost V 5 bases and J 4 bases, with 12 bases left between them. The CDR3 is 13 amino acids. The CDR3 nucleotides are TGCAGTGCTTCTCTTCACCGGTACAATGAGCAGTTCTTC. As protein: CSASLHRYNEQFF.

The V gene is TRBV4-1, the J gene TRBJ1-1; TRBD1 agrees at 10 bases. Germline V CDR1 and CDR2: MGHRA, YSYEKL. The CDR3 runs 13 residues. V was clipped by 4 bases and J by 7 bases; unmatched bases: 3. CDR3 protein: CASSRDRGLEAFF. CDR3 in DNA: TGCGCCAGCAGCCGAGACAGGGGGCTTGAAGCTTTCTTT.

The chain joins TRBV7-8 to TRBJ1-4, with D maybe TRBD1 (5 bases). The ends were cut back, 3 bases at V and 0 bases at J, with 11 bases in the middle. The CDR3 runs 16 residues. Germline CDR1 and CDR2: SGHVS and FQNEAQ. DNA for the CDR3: TGTGCCAGCAGCTTGACAGTAGCTCCAACTAATGAAAAACTGTTTTTT. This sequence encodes CASSLTVAPTNEKLFF.

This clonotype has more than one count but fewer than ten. This chain's CDR3 is CASSFGDTSYEQYF. CDR3 bases: TGCGCCAGCAGCTTCGGGGATACCTCCTACGAGCAGTACTTC. The chain has TRBV5-1 and TRBJ2-7, with D possibly being TRBD2 (5 bases). This CDR3 has 14 residues. The germline CDR1 and CDR2 sequences are SGHRS and YFSETQ. The V end lost 2 bases, the J end lost 0 bases, and 9 bases lay between the germline ends.

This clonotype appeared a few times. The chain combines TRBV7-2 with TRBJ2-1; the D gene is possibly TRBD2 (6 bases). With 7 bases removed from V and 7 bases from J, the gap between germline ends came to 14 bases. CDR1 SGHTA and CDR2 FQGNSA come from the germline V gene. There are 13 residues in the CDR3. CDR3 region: CASKVGGPNEQFF. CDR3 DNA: TGTGCCAGCAAGGTTGGAGGGCCGAATGAGCAGTTCTTC. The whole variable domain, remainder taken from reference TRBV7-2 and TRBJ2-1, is GAGVSQSPSNKVTEKGKDVELRCDPISGHTALYWYRQSLGQGLEFLIYFQGNSAPDKSGLPSDRFSAERTGGSVSTLTIQRTQQEDSAVYLCASKVGGPNEQFFGPGTRLTVL.

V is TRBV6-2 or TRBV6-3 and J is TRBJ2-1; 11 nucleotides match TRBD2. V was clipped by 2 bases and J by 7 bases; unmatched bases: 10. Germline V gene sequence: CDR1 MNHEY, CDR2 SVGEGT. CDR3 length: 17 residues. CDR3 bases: TGTGCCAGCAGTTACCAGTTTCATAGCGGGGGGGTTAATGAGCAGTTCTTC. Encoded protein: CASSYQFHSGGVNEQFF.

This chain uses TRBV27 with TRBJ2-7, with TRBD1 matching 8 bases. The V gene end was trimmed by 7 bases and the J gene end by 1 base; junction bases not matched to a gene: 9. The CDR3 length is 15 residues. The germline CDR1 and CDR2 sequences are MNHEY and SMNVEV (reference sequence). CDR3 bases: TGTGCCAGCACCTTTCGCAGGGGGCATTCCTACGAGCAGTACTTC. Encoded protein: CASTFRRGHSYEQYF.